The clone carrying this T cell receptor beta chain showed up just a few times. Antigen: not known. This CDR3 has 15 amino acids. V was clipped by 1 base and J by 3 bases; unmatched bases: 6. Germline lookup yields CDR1 LGHNA and CDR2 YSLEER. The data are from a study of Graves' ophthalmopathy and Graves' hyperthyroidism. In the study overall: At initial diagnosis, peripheral blood was obtained, and this preceded any treatment. Study results and limitations: A classifier, a 13-signature model, separated ophthalmopathy from stable hyperthyroidism with around 88% sensitivity and roughly 80% specificity. Detected in blood as well were most expanded thyroid clonotypes with frequency above 0.001.

Using RNA transcripts, the TCR beta CDR3 regions were amplified. Second-round multiplex PCR came after first-round RT-PCR with HTBI primers. TCRdb reanalysed the multiplex PCR reads using MiXCR and keeps one entry per CDR3 protein. The sample contains about 340,000 distinct CDR3 sequences, roughly 15% of which appear only once. The authors used Ficoll-Paque density gradient centrifugation to separate PBMCs. The input was around 10 ml of fresh peripheral blood. This clonotype originated in an adult man with Graves' ophthalmopathy. This rearrangement joins TRBV4-3 to TRBJ2-7, with 7 bases fitting TRBD1. Material: peripheral blood. CDR3 sequence reads: CASSQGQGVFYEQYF. DNA for the CDR3: TGCGCCAGCAGCCAAGGCCAGGGGGTATTCTACGAGCAGTACTTC.